This T cell receptor (beta chain) is drawn from a study of B cell selection in AIRE deficiency. Study-level results: Shorter CDR3s marked shared Treg sequences, biased toward few non-templated insertions. Of roughly 3,300 shared Treg TCRbeta sequences, 31.6% were healthy-donor-only and about 9.1% patient-only.

Regulatory T cells were sorted as CD4+CD25hiCD127low/negative cells. A word on this clone: Its antigen remains unknown.

Per the authors' pipeline: About 5.65x10^4 patient and more than 95,000 healthy donor TCRbeta sequences came from Tregs. TCRdb keeps only in-frame clones here, not all; method: immunoSEQ multiplex PCR. The DNA was the basis for D and trimming; V, J and clone size are from that table. The sample lists about 21,000 clones, less than 95% occurring once. The clonotype originates from a human donor with AIRE deficiency. Sequencing input: Tregs sorted from PBMCs.

CDR3 region: CASSFRFMNTEAFF. CDR3 DNA sequence: TGCGCCAGCAGCTTTCGGTTTATGAACACTGAAGCTTTCTTT. The chain carries TRBV5-1 and TRBJ1-1; D unclear. The CDR3 contains 14 residues. Trimming pared 2 bases from V and 0 bases from J, leaving 8 bases between. Per the germline V gene, CDR1 is SGHRS and CDR2 is YFSETQ.